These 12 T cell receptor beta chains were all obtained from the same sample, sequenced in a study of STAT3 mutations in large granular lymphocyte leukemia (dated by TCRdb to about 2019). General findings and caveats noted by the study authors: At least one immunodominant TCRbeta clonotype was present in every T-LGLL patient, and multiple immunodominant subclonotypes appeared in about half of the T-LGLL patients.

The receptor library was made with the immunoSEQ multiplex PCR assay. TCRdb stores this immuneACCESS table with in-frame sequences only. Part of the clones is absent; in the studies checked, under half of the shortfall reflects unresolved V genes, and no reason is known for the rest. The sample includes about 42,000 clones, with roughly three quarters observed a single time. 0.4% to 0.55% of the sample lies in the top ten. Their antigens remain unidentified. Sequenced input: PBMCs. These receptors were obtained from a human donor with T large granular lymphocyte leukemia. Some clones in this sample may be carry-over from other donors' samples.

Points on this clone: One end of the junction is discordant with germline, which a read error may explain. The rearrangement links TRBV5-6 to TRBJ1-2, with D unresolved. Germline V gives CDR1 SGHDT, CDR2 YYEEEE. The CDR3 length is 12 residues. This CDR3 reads CASSLDGYGYTF. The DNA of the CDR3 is TGTGCCAGCAGTTTGGACGGATATGGCTACACCTTC.

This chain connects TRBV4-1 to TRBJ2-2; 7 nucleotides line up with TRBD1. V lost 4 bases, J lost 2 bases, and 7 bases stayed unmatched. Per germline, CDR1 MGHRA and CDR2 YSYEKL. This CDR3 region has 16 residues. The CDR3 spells CASSPHRGPNTGELFF. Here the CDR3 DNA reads TGCGCCAGCAGCCCTCACAGGGGACCAAACACCGGGGAGCTGTTTTTT.

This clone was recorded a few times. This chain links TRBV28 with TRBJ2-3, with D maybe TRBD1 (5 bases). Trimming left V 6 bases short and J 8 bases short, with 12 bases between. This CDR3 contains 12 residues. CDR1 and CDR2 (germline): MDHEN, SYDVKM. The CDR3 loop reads CASRHDRGTQYF. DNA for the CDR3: TGTGCCAGCAGACATGACAGAGGTACGCAGTATTTT. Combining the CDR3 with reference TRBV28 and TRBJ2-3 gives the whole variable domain DVKVTQSSRYLVKRTGEKVFLECVQDMDHENMFWYRQDPGLGLRLIYFSYDVKMKEKGDIPEGYSVSREKKERFSLILESASTNQTSMYLCASRHDRGTQYFGPGTRLTVL.

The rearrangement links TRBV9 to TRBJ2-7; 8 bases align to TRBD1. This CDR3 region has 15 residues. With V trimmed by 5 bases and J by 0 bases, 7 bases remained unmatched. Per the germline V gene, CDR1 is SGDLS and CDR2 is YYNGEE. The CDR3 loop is CASRTQGGRSYEQYF. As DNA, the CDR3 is TGTGCCAGCAGAACACAGGGGGGTCGCTCCTACGAGCAGTACTTC.

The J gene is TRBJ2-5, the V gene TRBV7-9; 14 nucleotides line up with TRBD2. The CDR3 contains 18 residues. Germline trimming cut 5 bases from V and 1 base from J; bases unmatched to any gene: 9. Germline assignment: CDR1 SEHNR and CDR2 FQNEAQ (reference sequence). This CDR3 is CASSPRLAGGPTQETQYF. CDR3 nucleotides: TGTGCCAGCAGCCCCCGACTAGCGGGGGGGCCCACCCAAGAGACCCAGTACTTC. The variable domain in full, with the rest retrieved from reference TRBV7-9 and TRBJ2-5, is DTGVSQNPRHKITKRGQNVTFRCDPISEHNRLYWYRQTLGQGPEFLTYFQNEAQLEKSRLLSDRFSAERPKGSFSTLEIQRTEQGDSAMYLCASSPRLAGGPTQETQYFGPGTRLLVL.

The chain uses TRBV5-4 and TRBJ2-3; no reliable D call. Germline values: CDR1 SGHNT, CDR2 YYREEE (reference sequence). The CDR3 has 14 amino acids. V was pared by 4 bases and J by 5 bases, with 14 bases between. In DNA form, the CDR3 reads TGTGCCAGCAGCCCGGGTTTCGTCTTAGATACGCAGTATTTT. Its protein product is CASSPGFVLDTQYF.

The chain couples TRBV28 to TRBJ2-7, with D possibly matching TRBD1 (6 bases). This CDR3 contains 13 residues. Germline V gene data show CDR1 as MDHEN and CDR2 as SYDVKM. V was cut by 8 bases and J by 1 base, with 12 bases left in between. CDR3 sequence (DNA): TGTGCCAGCGGTACAGGGACATCCTACGAGCAGTACTTC. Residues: CASGTGTSYEQYF.

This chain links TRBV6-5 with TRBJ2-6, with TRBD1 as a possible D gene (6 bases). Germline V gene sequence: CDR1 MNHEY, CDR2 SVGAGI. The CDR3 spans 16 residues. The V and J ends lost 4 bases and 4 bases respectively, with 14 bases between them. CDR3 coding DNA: TGTGCCAGCAGTTGGGGAACAGGGAGCGGGGCCAACGTCCTGACTTTC. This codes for CASSWGTGSGANVLTF.

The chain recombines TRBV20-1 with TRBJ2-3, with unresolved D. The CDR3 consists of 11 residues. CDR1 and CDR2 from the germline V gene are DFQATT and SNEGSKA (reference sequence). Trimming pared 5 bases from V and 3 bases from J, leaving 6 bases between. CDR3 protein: CSAGSTDTQYF. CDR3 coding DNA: TGCAGTGCTGGATCTACAGATACGCAGTATTTT.

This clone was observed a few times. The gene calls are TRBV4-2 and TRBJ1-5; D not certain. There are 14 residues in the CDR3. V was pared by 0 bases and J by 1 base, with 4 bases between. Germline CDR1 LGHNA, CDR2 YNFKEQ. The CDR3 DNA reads TGTGCCAGCAGCCAAGAGATGAGCAATCAGCCCCAGCATTTT. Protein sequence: CASSQEMSNQPQHF.

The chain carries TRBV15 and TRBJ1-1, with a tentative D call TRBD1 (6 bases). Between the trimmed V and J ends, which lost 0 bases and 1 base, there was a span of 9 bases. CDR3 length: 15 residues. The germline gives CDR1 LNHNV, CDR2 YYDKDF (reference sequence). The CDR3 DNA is TGTGCCACCAGCAGAGACAACAGGGCGAACACTGAAGCTTTCTTT. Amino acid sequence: CATSRDNRANTEAFF. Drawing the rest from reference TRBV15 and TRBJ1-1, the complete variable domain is DAMVIQNPRYQVTQFGKPVTLSCSQTLNHNVMYWYQQKSSQAPKLLFHYYDKDFNNEADTPDNFQSRRPNTSFCFLDIRSPGLGDTAMYLCATSRDNRANTEAFFGQGTRLTVV.

The chain's CDR3 is CASSEIVGYEQYV. The CDR3 coding sequence is TGTGCCAGCAGTGAAATTGTGGGATACGAGCAGTACGTC. This chain joins TRBV6-1 and TRBJ2-7; no reliable D call. Germline V gene lookup returns CDR1 MNHNS and CDR2 SASEGT. The CDR3 consists of 13 residues. Trimming shortened V by 2 bases and J by 4 bases, and 9 bases separated the two germline ends.